This T cell receptor beta chain stems from a study of blood T cell repertoires in COVID-19. The wider study: COVID-19 samples from acute and convalescent phases originated in the United States, Italy and Spain.

Produced via immunoSEQ multiplex PCR; TCRdb's table is partial and in-frame only. The sample lists about 83,000 clones, around 80% occurring once. The sequence was collected from a woman of 80 years or more with active or convalescent COVID-19. Sequencing was performed on peripheral blood.

Here the CDR3 DNA reads TGTGCCAGCAGACGGGACAGGCAAGAGACCCAGTACTTC. The encoded protein is CASRRDRQETQYF. V is TRBV6-6 and J is TRBJ2-5, with 8 nucleotides matching TRBD1. CDR1 is MNHNY and CDR2 is SVGAGI in the germline V gene (reference sequence). The J segment lost 2 bases and the V segment lost 6 bases, leaving 2 bases of the junction unmatched. The CDR3 runs to 13 residues.